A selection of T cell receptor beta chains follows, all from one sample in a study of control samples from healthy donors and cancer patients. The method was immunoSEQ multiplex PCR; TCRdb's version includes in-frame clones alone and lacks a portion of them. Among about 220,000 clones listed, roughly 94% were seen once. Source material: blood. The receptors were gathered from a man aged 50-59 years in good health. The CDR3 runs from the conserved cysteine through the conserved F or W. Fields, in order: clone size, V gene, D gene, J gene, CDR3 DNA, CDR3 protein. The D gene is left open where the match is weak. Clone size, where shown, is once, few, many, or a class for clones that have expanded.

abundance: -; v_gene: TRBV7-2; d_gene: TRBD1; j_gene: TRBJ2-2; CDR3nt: TGTGCCAGCAGCTTAGTCCAGGGGGTTGTCGGGGAGCTGTTTTTT; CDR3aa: CASSLVQGVVGELFF
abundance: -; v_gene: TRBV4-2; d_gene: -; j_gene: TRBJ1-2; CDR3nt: TGTGCCAGCAGCCATTCTAAGGCAGGCACCTACACCTTC; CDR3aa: CASSHSKAGTYTF
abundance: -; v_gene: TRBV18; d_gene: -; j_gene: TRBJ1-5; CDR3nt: TGTGCCAGCTCACCACCGGATCAGCCCCAGCATTTT; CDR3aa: CASSPPDQPQHF
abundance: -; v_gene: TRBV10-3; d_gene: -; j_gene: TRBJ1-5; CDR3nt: TGTGCCATCAGTGAGTCGACTCCAAATCAGCCCCAGCATTTT; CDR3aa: CAISESTPNQPQHF
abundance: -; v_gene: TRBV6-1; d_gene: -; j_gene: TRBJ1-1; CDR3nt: TGTGCCAGCAGTGACAATGGAGGTGAAGCTTTCTTT; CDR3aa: CASSDNGGEAFF
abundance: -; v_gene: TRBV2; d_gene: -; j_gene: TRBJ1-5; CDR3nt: TGTGCCAGCAGCGCAACAGGGAGCGGTCTTAATCAGCCCCAGCATTTT; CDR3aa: CASSATGSGLNQPQHF
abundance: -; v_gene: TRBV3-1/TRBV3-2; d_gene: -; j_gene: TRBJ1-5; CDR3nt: TGTGCCAGCAGCCAAGATTTGACAGAGAATCAGCCCCAGCATTTT; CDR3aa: CASSQDLTENQPQHF
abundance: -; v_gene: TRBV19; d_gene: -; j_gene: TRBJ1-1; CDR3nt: TGTGCCAGTAGTAACAGGCGGTGGAACACTGAAGCTTTCTTT; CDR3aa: CASSNRRWNTEAFF
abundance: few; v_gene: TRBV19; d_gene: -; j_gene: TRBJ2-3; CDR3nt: TGTGCCAGTAGTATCCGGGGGTCCCTCTCCGATACGCAGTATTTT; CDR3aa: CASSIRGSLSDTQYF
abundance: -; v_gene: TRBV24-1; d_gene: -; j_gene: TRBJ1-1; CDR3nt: TGTGCCACCAGTGAGCCGCAGGACAGCGAGAACACTGAAGCTTTCTTT; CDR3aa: CATSEPQDSENTEAFF
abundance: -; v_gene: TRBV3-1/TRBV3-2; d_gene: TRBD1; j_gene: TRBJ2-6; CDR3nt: TGTGCCAGCAGCCAAGGACAGGGAATGACTGGGGCCAACGTCCTGACTTTC; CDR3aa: CASSQGQGMTGANVLTF
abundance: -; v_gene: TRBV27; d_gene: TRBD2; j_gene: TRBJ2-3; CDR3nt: TGTGCCAGCAGTTTATGGGCGGGGGGGGGAGATACGCAGTATTTT; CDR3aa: CASSLWAGGGDTQYF
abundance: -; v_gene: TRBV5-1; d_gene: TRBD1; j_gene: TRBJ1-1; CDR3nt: TGCGCCAGCAGCTTGGCGGAGGGGGCAGCACGGGCTTTCTTT; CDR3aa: CASSLAEGAARAFF
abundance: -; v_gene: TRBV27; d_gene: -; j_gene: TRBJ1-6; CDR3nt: TGTGCCAGCAGTTCAAACGGCCTTGTGCAGGGTTCACCCCTCCACTTT; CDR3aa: CASSSNGLVQGSPLHF
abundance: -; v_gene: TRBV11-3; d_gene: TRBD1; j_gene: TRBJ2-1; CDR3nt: TGTGCCAGCAGCTTAGTAGCGACAGGGAGAGATGAGCAGTTCTTC; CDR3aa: CASSLVATGRDEQFF
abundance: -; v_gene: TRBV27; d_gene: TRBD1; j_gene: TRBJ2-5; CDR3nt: TGTGCCAGCAGCAAGATTCCCCCCCGGACAGGGCAAGGGGAGACCCAGTACTTC; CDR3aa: CASSKIPPRTGQGETQYF
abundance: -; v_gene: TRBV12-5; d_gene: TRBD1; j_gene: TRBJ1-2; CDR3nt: TGTGCTAGTGGTTCAGCCACAGGGGCCGGGATCTATGGCTACACCTTC; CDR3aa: CASGSATGAGIYGYTF
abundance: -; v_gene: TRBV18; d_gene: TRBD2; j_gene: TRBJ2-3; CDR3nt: TGTGCCAGCTCCTCGGGCCTAGCGGCTCCCACAGATACGCAGTATTTT; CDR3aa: CASSSGLAAPTDTQYF
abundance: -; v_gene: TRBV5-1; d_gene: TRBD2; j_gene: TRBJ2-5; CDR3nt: TGCGCCAGCAGCGCGGGGACTAGCGGGGGGGCAGAGACCCAGTACTTC; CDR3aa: CASSAGTSGGAETQYF
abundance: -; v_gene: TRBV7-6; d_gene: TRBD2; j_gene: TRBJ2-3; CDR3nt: TGTGCCAGCAGCCTAAGCGGGGGGGCCACAGATACGCAGTATTTT; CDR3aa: CASSLSGGATDTQYF
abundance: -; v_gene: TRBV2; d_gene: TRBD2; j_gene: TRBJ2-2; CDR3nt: TGTGCCAGCAGTGGAGGCGGGGGGAGCGGCGGGGAGCTGTTTTTT; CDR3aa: CASSGGGGSGGELFF
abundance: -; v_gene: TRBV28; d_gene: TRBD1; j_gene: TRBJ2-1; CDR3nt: TGTGCCAGCACCGTTCCGGGACAGAGCTCCTACAATGAGCAGTTCTTC; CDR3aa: CASTVPGQSSYNEQFF
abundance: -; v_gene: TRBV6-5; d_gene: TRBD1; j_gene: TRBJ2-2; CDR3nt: TGTGCCAGCAGTTCCAAACAGGGGGTCGGGGAGCTGTTTTTT; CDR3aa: CASSSKQGVGELFF
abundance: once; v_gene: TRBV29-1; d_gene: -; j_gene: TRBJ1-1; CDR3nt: TGCAGCGTCCAGACCTCCAACACTGAAGCTTTCTTT; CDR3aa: CSVQTSNTEAFF
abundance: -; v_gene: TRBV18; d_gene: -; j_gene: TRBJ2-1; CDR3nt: TGTGCCAGCTCACCGCTGGCGGGAACATACAATGAGCAGTTCTTC; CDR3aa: CASSPLAGTYNEQFF
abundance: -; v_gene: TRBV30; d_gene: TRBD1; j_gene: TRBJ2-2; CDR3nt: TGTGCCTGGCACGACAGGGGGGCGTTGTACACCGGGGAGCTGTTTTTT; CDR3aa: CAWHDRGALYTGELFF
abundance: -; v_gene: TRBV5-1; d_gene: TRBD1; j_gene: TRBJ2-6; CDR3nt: TGCGCCAGTCGACAGGGTCTCGCTGGGGCCAACGTCCTGACTTTC; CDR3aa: CASRQGLAGANVLTF
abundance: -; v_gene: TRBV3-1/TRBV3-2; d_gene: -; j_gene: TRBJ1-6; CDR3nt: TGTGCCAGCAGCCAAGGGGGTAGCTCCTATAATTCACCCCTCCACTTT; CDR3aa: CASSQGGSSYNSPLHF
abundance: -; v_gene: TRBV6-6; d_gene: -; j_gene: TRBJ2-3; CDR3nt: TGTGCCAGCAGCCCTCGTCGGGATACGCAGTATTTT; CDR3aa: CASSPRRDTQYF
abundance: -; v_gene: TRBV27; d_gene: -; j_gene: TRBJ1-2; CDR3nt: TGTGCCAGCAGTCCCGGGTCGGCCCCTGTAGAAGGCTACACCTTC; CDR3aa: CASSPGSAPVEGYTF
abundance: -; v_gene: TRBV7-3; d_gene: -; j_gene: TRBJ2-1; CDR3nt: TGTGCCAGCAGCTTAAGAGAGGTTAGCTCCTACAATGAGCAGTTCTTC; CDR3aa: CASSLREVSSYNEQFF
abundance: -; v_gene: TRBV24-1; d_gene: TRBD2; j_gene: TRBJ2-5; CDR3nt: TGTGCCACCGGGAATAGCGGGACTGGGGAGACCCAGTACTTC; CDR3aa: CATGNSGTGETQYF
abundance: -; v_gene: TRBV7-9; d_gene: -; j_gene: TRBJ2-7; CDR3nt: TGTGCCAGCAGCTTAGTCATGACGGGGAGTTCCTACGAGCAGTACTTC; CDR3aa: CASSLVMTGSSYEQYF
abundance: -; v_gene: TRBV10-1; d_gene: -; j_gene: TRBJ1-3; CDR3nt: TGCGCCAGCAGTGCCGGAAGAGTGGGCTCTGGAAACACCATATATTTT; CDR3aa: CASSAGRVGSGNTIYF